A selection of T cell receptor beta chains follows, all from one sample in a study of T cell responses to AZD1222 COVID-19 vaccine. Assay: immunoSEQ multiplex PCR; the TCRdb copy retains only in-frame clones and omits some. The data show around 120,000 clones, with just over 85% seen just once and around 8.7% held by the top ten. The input for sequencing was peripheral blood, taken on day 0 of AZD1222 vaccination. All receptors derive from an adult in good health. CDR3s include the opening cysteine and the closing phenylalanine or tryptophan. A D gene is named only where the DNA matches it firmly. Clone size is stated in some rows and not others, as once, few, many or a class when expanded.

abundance,d_gene,v_gene,j_gene,CDR3nt,CDR3aa
NA,NA,TRBV19,TRBJ1-2,TGTGCCAGTTCAACGGGGCGGGGGTATGGCTACACCTTC,CASSTGRGYGYTF
NA,NA,TRBV30,TRBJ2-2,TGTGCCTTTCGAACGGGCCCATCGAACACCGGGGAGCTGTTTTTT,CAFRTGPSNTGELFF
NA,NA,TRBV19,TRBJ2-7,TGTGCCAGTAATACTCGGGCCTCCTTCTCCTACGAGCAGTACTTC,CASNTRASFSYEQYF
NA,NA,TRBV7-9,TRBJ1-3,TGTGCCAGCAGCTTAGTCGGCCTCGCAGGAAACACCATATATTTT,CASSLVGLAGNTIYF
NA,NA,TRBV7-3,TRBJ2-3,TGTGCCAGCAGCCCCGGACAGAAGGCTAGCACAGATACGCAGTATTTT,CASSPGQKASTDTQYF
NA,TRBD1,TRBV29-1,TRBJ1-2,TGCAGCGGAGGGACAGGGAGCTACACCTTC,CSGGTGSYTF
NA,TRBD1,TRBV5-1,TRBJ2-7,TGCGCCAGCAGCACAGGGGAATACGAGCAGTACTTC,CASSTGEYEQYF
NA,TRBD1,TRBV10-1,TRBJ1-5,TGCGCCAGCAGTGAATCCGGGACAGAGAGCAATCAGCCCCAGCATTTT,CASSESGTESNQPQHF
once,TRBD2,TRBV15,TRBJ2-7,TGTGCCACCAGCAGAGAAGGGACTAGCGGGACCTACGAGCAGTACTTC,CATSREGTSGTYEQYF
NA,NA,TRBV28,TRBJ1-3,TGTGCCAGCAGTTTATTTCGCGGCAGCTCTGGAAACACCATATATTTT,CASSLFRGSSGNTIYF
NA,TRBD1,TRBV6-2/TRBV6-3,TRBJ2-3,TGTGCCAGCAGTTACCCCTCCACAGGGGACAGCACAGATACGCAGTATTTT,CASSYPSTGDSTDTQYF
NA,TRBD2,TRBV7-2,TRBJ2-5,TGTGCCAGCAGCTCCGGACTAGCGGAGACCCAGTACTTC,CASSSGLAETQYF
NA,TRBD1,TRBV5-4,TRBJ1-4,TGTGCCAGCAGCTTGGCCACAGGGGCTAATGAAAAACTGTTTTTT,CASSLATGANEKLFF
NA,TRBD1,TRBV5-3,TRBJ1-2,TGTGCCAGAAGCGGGTCCCGGGACAGGGAAGCTGGCTACACCTTC,CARSGSRDREAGYTF
NA,NA,TRBV5-1,TRBJ2-3,TGCGCCAGCAGTTCCGGGGGGCAGAGCACAGATACGCAGTATTTT,CASSSGGQSTDTQYF
NA,TRBD2,TRBV3-1/TRBV3-2,TRBJ2-1,TGTGCCAGCAGCCAAGAAAGAGCGGGAGTGGGGTACAATGAGCAGTTCTTC,CASSQERAGVGYNEQFF
NA,NA,TRBV18,TRBJ1-2,TGTGCCAGCTCACCACGGAAGGGGGGCGCAACTAACTATGGCTACACCTTC,CASSPRKGGATNYGYTF
NA,TRBD1,TRBV6-5,TRBJ1-4,TGTGCCAGCAGTCCCAGGGGGGGCTTTGGGGAAAAACTGTTTTTT,CASSPRGGFGEKLFF
NA,TRBD1,TRBV7-9,TRBJ1-2,TGTGCCAGCAGCTTAGCAGGGACAGGGGCTGTAAGTGGCTACACCTTC,CASSLAGTGAVSGYTF
NA,NA,TRBV19,TRBJ1-3,TGTGCCAGTAGTATTGAGGGTTACTCTGGAAACACCATATATTTT,CASSIEGYSGNTIYF
NA,TRBD1,TRBV30,TRBJ2-4,TGTGCCGGAAACAGGGGATACATTCAGTACTTC,CAGNRGYIQYF
NA,TRBD1,TRBV6-5,TRBJ1-2,TGTGCCAGCAGCCTCGACAGGGGAGGGGGCTACACCTTC,CASSLDRGGGYTF
NA,TRBD2,TRBV6-6,TRBJ2-1,TGTGCCAGCAGTTACTCCGGACTAGCGGGAACCAATGAGCAGTTCTTC,CASSYSGLAGTNEQFF
NA,NA,TRBV29-1,TRBJ1-2,TGCAGCGTTCAGCCTACCTATGGCTACACCTTC,CSVQPTYGYTF
NA,NA,TRBV4-1,TRBJ2-1,TGCGCCAGCAGCCAAGCAAGTCTAGCCTTCTACAATGAGCAGTTCTTC,CASSQASLAFYNEQFF
NA,TRBD2,TRBV11-2,TRBJ2-7,TGTGCCAGCAGCTTCCCCGAGGCCCTAGCGGGGGTGAACGAGCAGTACTTC,CASSFPEALAGVNEQYF
NA,TRBD2,TRBV11-3,TRBJ2-1,TGTGCCAGCAGCCCTAGGGGGACTAGCGACAATGAGCAGTTCTTC,CASSPRGTSDNEQFF
NA,NA,TRBV6-5,TRBJ2-3,TGTGCCAGCTCCCCGGGGGACTTTAGCACAGATACGCAGTATTTT,CASSPGDFSTDTQYF
once,TRBD2,TRBV7-2,TRBJ2-5,TGTGCCAGCAGCTTAGTCGCTAGCGGGGTTGAGACCCAGTACTTC,CASSLVASGVETQYF
NA,NA,TRBV2,TRBJ1-2,TGTGCCAGCAGTGAGCAGCATCCTAACTATGGCTACACCTTC,CASSEQHPNYGYTF
NA,NA,TRBV3-1/TRBV3-2,TRBJ1-2,TGTGCCAGCAGCTCCGTCATCTATGGCTACACCTTC,CASSSVIYGYTF
NA,NA,TRBV7-2,TRBJ1-2,TGTGCCAGCAGGGTACAAGCTAACTATGGCTACACCTTC,CASRVQANYGYTF
once,NA,TRBV18,TRBJ1-6,TGTGCCAGCTCAGTTACAGGGTCCCGGGGTTCACCCCTCCACTTT,CASSVTGSRGSPLHF
once,TRBD1,TRBV6-1,TRBJ2-7,TGTGCCAGCAGTGAAGTGGGACAGGGGAACTACGAGCAGTACTTC,CASSEVGQGNYEQYF
NA,TRBD1,TRBV3-1/TRBV3-2,TRBJ1-1,TGTGCCAGCAGCCAAGGTCTGGACAGGGTTACTGAAGCTTTCTTT,CASSQGLDRVTEAFF
NA,NA,TRBV5-6,TRBJ2-1,TGTGCCAGCAGCTTGGTGGCTCCCGTGAATGAGCAGTTCTTC,CASSLVAPVNEQFF
NA,NA,TRBV10-3,TRBJ1-1,TGTGCCATCAGCCCGGGCCTCAGGGACACTGAAGCTTTCTTT,CAISPGLRDTEAFF
NA,NA,TRBV5-6,TRBJ1-2,TGTGCCAGCAGCTTGCGTCAGGCAAACACCTTC,CASSLRQANTF
NA,NA,TRBV6-5,TRBJ1-1,TGTGCCAGCCGAATGAACACTGAAGCTTTCTTT,CASRMNTEAFF
NA,NA,TRBV6-5,TRBJ2-5,TGTGCCAGCAGTTACTCGAGGGCATCTCAAGAGACCCAGTACTTC,CASSYSRASQETQYF
NA,NA,TRBV24-1,TRBJ2-6,TGTGCCACCAGTGTAGGAACCTCTGGGGCCAACGTCCTGACTTTC,CATSVGTSGANVLTF
many,TRBD2,TRBV5-4,TRBJ2-1,TGTGCCAGCAGCTTGGGAAGCGGGAGGGCCTCTGAGCAGTTCTTC,CASSLGSGRASEQFF
NA,NA,TRBV7-9,TRBJ2-5,TGTGCCAGCTGGGGGACCTCGAGGGAGACCCAGTACTTC,CASWGTSRETQYF
NA,TRBD1,TRBV3-1/TRBV3-2,TRBJ2-7,TGTGCCAGCAGACGCGGGACAGGGGCCTACGAGCAGTACTTC,CASRRGTGAYEQYF
NA,NA,TRBV5-6,TRBJ1-2,TGTGCCAGCAGCCCCCTCGGGGGTTATGGCTACACCTTC,CASSPLGGYGYTF
NA,NA,TRBV28,TRBJ1-1,TGTGCCAGCAGTTTTTGGGCGAACACTGAAGCTTTCTTT,CASSFWANTEAFF
NA,NA,TRBV27,TRBJ1-3,TGTGCCAGCAGTTTTGGGGGTTCTGGAAACACCATATATTTT,CASSFGGSGNTIYF
NA,NA,TRBV7-2,TRBJ2-1,TGTGCCAGCAGCCCGCGGGACGTCTCCTACAATGAGCAGTTCTTC,CASSPRDVSYNEQFF
NA,NA,TRBV9,TRBJ1-2,TGTGCCAGCAGCGTAATGGCAGGGGCTAGTTATGGCTACACCTTC,CASSVMAGASYGYTF
NA,NA,TRBV6-5,TRBJ1-6,TGTGCCAGCAGTTACTCTGCCAGCAATAATTCACCCCTCCACTTT,CASSYSASNNSPLHF
NA,TRBD1,TRBV5-8,TRBJ2-7,TGTGCCAGCAGCTTGGGGCGACAGGGATCTTTTTACGAGCAGTACTTC,CASSLGRQGSFYEQYF
NA,TRBD1,TRBV6-2/TRBV6-3,TRBJ1-5,TGTGCCAGCAGTACTCAGACAGGGGCGGGTCGGCCCCAGCATTTT,CASSTQTGAGRPQHF
NA,NA,TRBV6-5,TRBJ1-2,TGTGCCAGCAGTTTCTGGGCCTTTGAAAATGGCTACACCTTC,CASSFWAFENGYTF
NA,TRBD2,TRBV7-9,TRBJ2-1,TGTGCCAGCAGCTTAGGAACTAGCGGGGGGTCCTACAATGAGCAGTTCTTC,CASSLGTSGGSYNEQFF
NA,NA,TRBV4-1,TRBJ2-3,TGCGCCAGCAGCCAAGGAATCGGCTCCAGGATGAGCACAGATACGCAGTATTTT,CASSQGIGSRMSTDTQYF